A single sample gave rise to the 26 T cell receptor beta chains below, sequenced in a study of metastatic and nonmetastatic thyroid tumors. Thyroid surgery was preceded by no treatment in any patient. Using MiXCR, TCRdb re-called clones from the PCR reads. Here the sample spans 40,000 to 55,000 clones, around a sixth being singletons. The sample was blood. The receptors stem from a female donor with papillary thyroid cancer or a benign thyroid nodule (not recorded which). Some clones in this sample may be carry-over from other donors' samples.

This clone was seen many times. V and J are TRBV6-1 and TRBJ1-1, with 10 bases identical to TRBD1. The CDR3 totals 16 residues. J lost 5 bases, V lost 5 bases, and 11 bases had no gene match. CDR1 and CDR2 (germline): MNHNS, SASEGT. This CDR3 reads CASSPWTGGRGTEAFF. CDR3 bases: TGTGCCAGCAGTCCATGGACAGGGGGTCGAGGGACTGAAGCTTTCTTT.

This clone was seen repeatedly, ten times or more. The rearrangement uses TRBV7-3 and TRBJ2-7; D not certain. V was cut by 2 bases and J by 5 bases, with 10 bases left in between. Germline values: CDR1 SGHTA, CDR2 FQGTGA. CDR3 size: 13 residues. The CDR3 sequence is CASSLGLRDEQYF. Written as DNA, the CDR3 is TGTGCCAGCAGCTTAGGCCTTCGCGACGAGCAGTACTTC.

This rearrangement joins TRBV6-5 to TRBJ2-5; the D gene is possibly TRBD2 (5 bases). V gave up 4 bases and J gave up 5 bases, with 20 bases separating them. This CDR3 contains 16 residues. The germline V gene encodes CDR1 MNHEY and CDR2 SVGAGI. The CDR3 DNA reads TGTGCCAGCAGTTTCCTAGCCTCGAGAGCTCAGGAGACCCAGTACTTC. This sequence encodes CASSFLASRAQETQYF.

The chain recombines TRBV7-3 with TRBJ2-1; D is perhaps TRBD2 (5 bases). The CDR3 length is 14 residues. Trimming cost V 2 bases and J 7 bases, with 12 bases left between them. CDR1 SGHTA and CDR2 FQGTGA come from the germline V gene. The CDR3 sequence: CASSLGGPGNEQFF. CDR3 nucleotide sequence: TGTGCCAGCAGCTTAGGCGGGCCGGGTAATGAGCAGTTCTTC.

A remark on this clone: This clone may be a read error of a much larger clone one base away. The V gene is TRBV5-1, the J gene TRBJ1-1; D not resolved. The V end lost 5 bases, the J end lost 1 base, and 12 bases lay between the germline ends. The CDR3 contains 14 residues. Per germline, CDR1 SGHRS and CDR2 YFSETQ. The CDR3 loop reads CASSFEPTNTEAFF. CDR3 nucleotides: TGCGCCAGCAGTTTTGAACCAACGAACACTGAAGCTTTCTTT.

The CDR3 DNA is TGTGCCAGCAGCTGGGACTCAACCCTCGGGGAGCTGTTTTTT. The encoded protein is CASSWDSTLGELFF. The V gene is TRBV7-8, the J gene TRBJ2-2, with a tentative D call TRBD2 (6 bases). In germline, CDR1 is SGHVS, CDR2 FQNEAQ. Trimming left V 4 bases short and J 7 bases short, with 13 bases between. The CDR3 runs 14 residues.

This clone appeared a single time. One end of the junction fails to match germline, which may point to a read error. The chain uses TRBV2 and TRBJ2-1; 10 bases line up with TRBD2. Germline V gives CDR1 SNHLY, CDR2 FYNNEI. The CDR3 has 16 amino acids. CDR3 amino acids: CASSEEGLAGVSEQFF. As DNA, the CDR3 is TGTGCCAGCAGCGAAGAAGGTCTAGCGGGAGTCTCGGAGCAGTTCTTC.

This clone was counted at least ten times. The chain links TRBV19 to TRBJ2-1; tentatively, D is TRBD2 (5 bases). V dropped 6 bases and J dropped 6 bases, with 18 bases sitting between them. Germline CDR1 is LNHDA and CDR2 is SQIVND (reference sequence). The CDR3 sequence is 15 residues long. CDR3 in DNA: TGTGCCAGTAGCCCGCGGGTATCCACCGGCAATGAGCAGTTCTTC. Translated: CASSPRVSTGNEQFF.

This clone was recorded at least ten times. The CDR3 DNA is TGCAGTGCTAGGGCCATCTCAAACGGGAACGCCTACGAGCAGTACTTC. Translated, it gives CSARAISNGNAYEQYF. The chain joins TRBV20-1 to TRBJ2-7; possibly TRBD2 for D (5 bases). V was cut by 3 bases and J by 2 bases, with 20 bases left in between. CDR1 and CDR2 (germline): DFQATT, SNEGSKA (reference sequence). This CDR3 spans 16 amino acids.

As regards this clone: Lacking the conserved final phenylalanine or tryptophan, this CDR3 likely reflects a read error. This chain connects TRBV28 to TRBJ1-2; D gene uncertain. CDR1 and CDR2 from the germline V gene are MDHEN and SYDVKM. Trimming removed 7 bases at V and 2 bases at J, with 14 bases between. This CDR3 comprises 14 residues. The DNA for the CDR3 is TGTGCCAGCATCCCCGGAGGAATAAACTATGGCTACACCTTA. Translation gives CASIPGGINYGYTL.

Concerning this clone itself: One end of the junction is discordant with germline, which a read error may explain. This same CDR3 is encoded by further DNA sequences in the sample. This chain links TRBV14 with TRBJ2-2; the D gene is possibly TRBD1 (5 bases). Looked up from germline, CDR1 is SGHDN and CDR2 is FVKESK. This CDR3 is built from 12 residues. CDR3 protein: CARILDTGELFF. The CDR3 coding sequence is TGTGCCAGAATACTGGACACCGGTGAGCTGTTTTTT. The whole variable domain, remainder taken from reference TRBV14 and TRBJ2-2, is EAGVTQFPSHSVIEKGQTVTLRCDPISGHDNLYWYRRVMGKEIKFLLHFVKESKQDESGMPNNRFLAERTGGTYSTLKVQPAELEDSGVYFCARILDTGELFFGEGSRLTVL.

This clone was seen repeatedly, ten times or more. The V gene is TRBV5-8, the J gene TRBJ2-2, with TRBD1 identical over 8 bases. The CDR3 consists of 16 residues. Germline V gives CDR1 SGHTS, CDR2 YDEGEE. V lost 2 bases and J lost 3; bases outside the gene matches: 6. CDR3 protein: CASSFWQGAYTGELFF. CDR3 DNA: TGTGCCAGCAGCTTCTGGCAGGGGGCATACACCGGGGAGCTGTTTTTT.

This clone was found a few times. An end of the junction does not agree with germline; a read error may underlie this. The chain is built from TRBV28 and TRBJ2-2; 11 bases are shared with TRBD2. The CDR3 is made up of 18 amino acids. From germline, CDR1 is MDHEN and CDR2 SYDVKM. The DNA for the CDR3 is TGTGCCAGCAGTGTCCCGGGACTAGCGGAAGCGAACACCGTGGAGCTGTTTTTT. Amino acid sequence: CASSVPGLAEANTVELFF.

The chain combines TRBV28 with TRBJ2-7; a weak D match, TRBD1 (5 bases). This CDR3 has 17 residues. Trimming took 7 bases from V and 3 from J, leaving 25 bases between them. Germline CDR1 and CDR2: MDHEN and SYDVKM. Here the CDR3 reads CASTQGHGHPLVYEQYF. DNA for the CDR3: TGTGCCAGCACTCAAGGGCATGGACATCCTCTAGTCTACGAGCAGTACTTC.

The chain uses TRBV28 and TRBJ1-2, with D hard to call. The V end lost 6 bases, the J end lost 5 bases, and 16 bases lay between the germline ends. CDR1 is MDHEN and CDR2 is SYDVKM in the germline V gene. This CDR3 spans 14 amino acids. The CDR3 loop is CASSRSELQYGYTF. Written as DNA, the CDR3 is TGTGCCAGCAGCCGTTCTGAGTTACAGTATGGCTACACCTTC.

This clone was detected ten times or more. The J gene is TRBJ1-2, the V gene TRBV5-4, with D tentatively TRBD1 (5 bases). The V end lost 0 bases, the J end lost 2 bases, and 11 bases lay between the germline ends. Germline assignment: CDR1 SGHNT and CDR2 YYREEE (reference sequence). The CDR3 length is 15 residues. The CDR3 coding sequence is TGTGCCAGCAGCTTGGGGGGGATATTAAACTATGGCTACACCTTC. Translation gives CASSLGGILNYGYTF.

The table lists this clone with many counts. The CDR3 here is CASKDPDVSYEQYF. CDR3 coding DNA: TGTGCCAGCAAAGATCCAGACGTCTCCTACGAGCAGTACTTC. The chain has TRBV2 and TRBJ2-7; D is unclear. The germline V gene encodes CDR1 SNHLY and CDR2 FYNNEI. This CDR3 has 14 residues. Trimming left V 7 bases short and J 0 bases short, with 13 bases between. Using reference TRBV2 and TRBJ2-7 for the parts outside the CDR3, the full variable domain is EPEVTQTPSHQVTQMGQEVILRCVPISNHLYFYWYRQILGQKVEFLVSFYNNEISEKSEIFDDQFSVERPDGSNFTLKIRSTKLEDSAMYFCASKDPDVSYEQYFGPGTRLTVT.

This clone was counted many times. The rearrangement uses TRBV6-1 and TRBJ2-1; D possibly matches TRBD1 or TRBD2 (5 bases each). The CDR3 contains 14 residues. Trimming left V 5 bases short and J 5 bases short, with 13 bases between. Germline V gene sequence: CDR1 MNHNS, CDR2 SASEGT. The CDR3 coding sequence is TGTGCCAGCAGTTGGGGGTTTGTGAACAATGAGCAGTTCTTC. This sequence encodes CASSWGFVNNEQFF.

The sample holds many counts of this clone. The chain recombines TRBV6-1 with TRBJ1-5; D not resolved. The CDR3 runs 14 residues. The V gene lost 6 bases and the J gene lost 4 bases, with 13 bases spanning the gap. The germline CDR1 and CDR2 sequences are MNHNS and SASEGT. In DNA form, the CDR3 reads TGTGCCAGCAGCCCTTACCAAGGGAATCAGCCCCAGCATTTT. Translation gives CASSPYQGNQPQHF.

Remarks on this clone: One end of the junction fails to match germline, which may point to a read error. The rearrangement joins TRBV28 to TRBJ1-5, with D hard to call. Germline V gives CDR1 MDHEN, CDR2 SYDVKM. The CDR3 covers 16 residues. The CDR3 bases are TGTGCCAGCAGTTTTGTCTCAGGTGGCTCGAATCAGCCCCATCATTTT. Translation: CASSFVSGGSNQPHHF. The full variable domain, in which reference TRBV28 and TRBJ1-5 provide the parts outside the CDR3, is DVKVTQSSRYLVKRTGEKVFLECVQDMDHENMFWYRQDPGLGLRLIYFSYDVKMKEKGDIPEGYSVSREKKERFSLILESASTNQTSMYLCASSFVSGGSNQPHHFGDGTRLSIL.

This clone has at least ten counts. The chain is built from TRBV7-9 and TRBJ2-3; D perhaps matches TRBD1 (6 bases). CDR3 size: 13 residues. The germline CDR1 and CDR2 sequences are SEHNR and FQNEAQ (reference sequence). Trimming cost V 3 bases and J 9 bases, with 13 bases left between them. This CDR3 reads CASSFLDRQTQYF. The DNA of the CDR3 is TGTGCCAGCAGCTTCTTAGACAGGCAGACGCAGTATTTT.

This clone occurred many times. The chain recombines TRBV18 with TRBJ2-1; D is unresolved. The V end lost 1 base, the J end lost 0 bases, and 13 bases lay between the germline ends. The CDR3 is 17 residues long. Germline V lookup: CDR1 KGHSH, CDR2 LQKENI. The CDR3 here is CASSPRLGRSSYNEQFF. The CDR3 DNA sequence: TGTGCCAGCTCACCACGTCTTGGCCGTAGCTCCTACAATGAGCAGTTCTTC.

This clone showed up just once. This sequence may be a read error, since a much larger clone differs from it by one base. J is TRBJ2-5 and V is TRBV7-3, with 7 bases lining up with TRBD1. The CDR3 has 14 amino acids. CDR1 and CDR2 (germline): SGHTA, FQGTGA. The junction had 10 bases not matched to a gene; V was cut back by 7 bases and J by 5 bases. DNA of the CDR3: TGTGCCAGCATCTCACAGGGGCAGGCGGAGACCCAGTACTTC. Protein product: CASISQGQAETQYF.

This clone was seen ten or more times. The chain links TRBV6-1 to TRBJ1-4, with 7 positions matching TRBD1. V gave up 8 bases and J gave up 3 bases; unmatched junction bases: 9. The CDR3 is made up of 15 amino acids. CDR1 is MNHNS, CDR2 SASEGT, per germline. The chain's CDR3 is CASFERGRANEKLFF. In DNA, the CDR3 is TGTGCCAGCTTTGAAAGGGGGCGAGCTAATGAAAAACTGTTTTTT.

The CDR3 loop reads CASSRGREGYTF. For the CDR3, the DNA is TGCGCCAGCAGCAGGGGCAGGGAGGGCTACACCTTC. The chain carries TRBV5-1 and TRBJ1-2; D is possibly TRBD1 (5 bases). V lost 4 bases and J 8 bases, leaving 12 bases between the germline ends. CDR3 length: 12 residues. The germline V gene encodes CDR1 SGHRS and CDR2 YFSETQ.

At least ten counts were recorded for this clone. The rearrangement uses TRBV14 and TRBJ2-5; the D gene is possibly TRBD2 (5 bases). Germline CDR1 and CDR2: SGHDN and FVKESK. The CDR3 has 13 amino acids. Trimming left V 6 bases short and J 5 bases short, with 13 bases between. CDR3 sequence (DNA): TGTGCCAGCAGTGTGGGTGTAGCGGAGACCCAGTACTTC. Translating gives CASSVGVAETQYF. Variable domain in full (rest from reference TRBV14 and TRBJ2-5): EAGVTQFPSHSVIEKGQTVTLRCDPISGHDNLYWYRRVMGKEIKFLLHFVKESKQDESGMPNNRFLAERTGGTYSTLKVQPAELEDSGVYFCASSVGVAETQYFGPGTRLLVL.